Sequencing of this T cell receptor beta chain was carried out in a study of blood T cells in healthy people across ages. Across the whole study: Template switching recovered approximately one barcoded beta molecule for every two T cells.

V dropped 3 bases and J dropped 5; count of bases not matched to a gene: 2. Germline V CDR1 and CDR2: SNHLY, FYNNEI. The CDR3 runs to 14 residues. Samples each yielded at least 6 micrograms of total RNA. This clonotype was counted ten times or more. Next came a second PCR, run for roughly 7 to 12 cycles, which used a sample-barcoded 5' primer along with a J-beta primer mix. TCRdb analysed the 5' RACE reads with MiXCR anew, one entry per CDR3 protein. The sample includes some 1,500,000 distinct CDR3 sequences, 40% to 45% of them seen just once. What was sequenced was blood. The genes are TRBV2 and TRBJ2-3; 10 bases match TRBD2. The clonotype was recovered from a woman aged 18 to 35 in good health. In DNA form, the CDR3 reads TGTGCCAGCAGTGATGCTAGCGGGGGAGATACGCAGTATTTT. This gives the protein CASSDASGGDTQYF.